A single sample is the source of the 19 T cell receptor beta chains below, sequenced in a study of immune evolution from preneoplasia to lung adenocarcinoma. Some clones are missing from TCRdb's copy, which holds only in-frame ones; the method was immunoSEQ multiplex PCR. The sample lists under 9,000 clones; roughly 83% were seen once. The sample comprised FFPE minimally invasive lung adenocarcinoma tissue. Receptors were obtained from a person aged 70 to 85 with lung adenocarcinoma.

This clone was recorded a few times. The chain employs TRBV27 and TRBJ2-1; maybe TRBD1 (6 bases). This CDR3 spans 14 amino acids. Germline V CDR1 and CDR2: MNHEY, SMNVEV (reference sequence). Deletions cut 6 bases from V and 2 bases from J, with 11 bases between. CDR3 nucleotides: TGTGCCAGCAGCCCCGGGACAACCTACAATGAGCAGTTCTTC. Translated: CASSPGTTYNEQFF.

In this sample, this clone turned up a few times. The CDR3: CASSETRTGGICTEAFF. As DNA, the CDR3 is TGTGCCAGCAGTGAAACCCGGACAGGGGGAATTTGCACTGAAGCTTTCTTT. The chain uses TRBV2 and TRBJ1-1; 10 nucleotides agree with TRBD1. Trimming took 2 bases from V and 4 from J; bases not matched to a gene: 10. CDR1 and CDR2 (germline): SNHLY, FYNNEI. This CDR3 has 17 residues.

The chain is built from TRBV5-4 and TRBJ1-1; D might be TRBD1 (5 bases). This CDR3 spans 18 amino acids. V was clipped by 1 base and J by 2 bases, with 21 bases between them. Looked up from germline, CDR1 is SGHNT and CDR2 is YYREEE (reference sequence). This CDR3 is CASSLTGRGFAGNTEAFF. The CDR3 DNA sequence: TGTGCCAGCAGCTTGACAGGACGGGGGTTCGCTGGTAACACTGAAGCTTTCTTT. Full variable domain (rest looked up from reference TRBV5-4 and TRBJ1-1): ETGVTQSPTHLIKTRGQQVTLRCSSQSGHNTVSWYQQALGQGPQFIFQYYREEENGRGNFPPRFSGLQFPNYSSELNVNALELDDSALYLCASSLTGRGFAGNTEAFFGQGTRLTVV.

The chain is built from TRBV18 and TRBJ1-2; D is uncertain. Germline CDR1 is KGHSH and CDR2 is LQKENI. The CDR3 totals 13 residues. The V gene lost 8 bases and the J gene lost 2 bases, with 12 bases spanning the gap. The CDR3 sequence: CASLPGSNYGYTF. CDR3 nucleotides: TGTGCCAGCCTCCCGGGTTCAAACTATGGCTACACCTTC.

The rearrangement links TRBV6-5 to TRBJ1-6; 8 bases are shared with TRBD1. Germline V gene data show CDR1 as MNHEY and CDR2 as SVGAGI. With 5 bases clipped from V and 7 bases from J, the junction kept 4 bases outside the gene matches. The CDR3 runs to 14 residues. The CDR3 bases are TGTGCCAGCAGTACAGGGGGAGAAAATTCACCCCTCCACTTT. As protein: CASSTGGENSPLHF.

The chain is built from TRBV21-1 and TRBJ1-6. TRBV21-1 is designated a pseudogene. The CDR3 extends over 19 amino acids. The DNA of the CDR3 is TGTGCCAGCAGCAAAGTGGAGGGTATGGTAAGCTCCTATAATTCACCCCTCCACTTT. It encodes CASSKVEGMVSSYNSPLHF.

The genes are TRBV19 and TRBJ2-5, with 10 bases matching TRBD2. This CDR3 region has 16 residues. Germline lookup yields CDR1 LNHDA and CDR2 SQIVND (reference sequence). V lost 3 bases and J lost 1; bases outside the gene matches: 5. CDR3 loop: CASSMASGGFQETQYF. CDR3 bases: TGTGCCAGTAGTATGGCTAGCGGGGGATTCCAAGAGACCCAGTACTTC.

J is TRBJ2-3 and V is TRBV7-3, with 11 bases matching TRBD2. V lost 4 bases to trimming and J lost 3 bases; unmatched junction nucleotides: 6. The CDR3 consists of 16 residues. Looked up from germline, CDR1 is SGHTA and CDR2 is FQGTGA. The CDR3 nucleotides are TGTGCCAGCAGCTCGTTAGCGGGGGGGCGAACAGATACGCAGTATTTT. Amino acids: CASSSLAGGRTDTQYF.

The chain combines TRBV7-2 with TRBJ2-7; a possible D gene is TRBD2 (5 bases). Germline values: CDR1 SGHTA, CDR2 FQGNSA. This CDR3 is 12 amino acids long. V was cut by 3 bases and J by 7 bases, with 10 bases left in between. This CDR3 reads CASSFGGGEQYF. CDR3 nucleotide sequence: TGTGCCAGCAGCTTCGGTGGCGGGGAGCAGTACTTC.

V and J are TRBV6-1 and TRBJ1-2; D might be TRBD1 (5 bases). CDR3 length: 15 residues. V dropped 8 bases and J dropped 7 bases, with 23 bases sitting between them. Germline lookup yields CDR1 MNHNS and CDR2 SASEGT. The CDR3 loop is CASSQRSGLVGGYTF. CDR3 nucleotide sequence: TGTGCCAGCTCCCAGCGGTCAGGGTTGGTGGGTGGCTACACCTTC.

This chain uses TRBV7-9 with TRBJ2-2; 8 bases are a match to TRBD1. The V gene end was trimmed by 5 bases and the J gene end by 4 bases; junction bases not matched to a gene: 12. CDR1 is SEHNR, CDR2 FQNEAQ, per germline (reference sequence). This CDR3 has 17 residues. The CDR3 DNA follows: TGTGCCAGCAGCCCCAGACGTGGCGGGACAGGCACCGGGGAGCTGTTTTTT. Amino acid sequence: CASSPRRGGTGTGELFF.

This clone was recorded once. CDR3 in amino acids: CASSDGKQGASTDTQYF. The CDR3, as DNA: TGTGCCAGCAGTGATGGGAAACAGGGGGCTAGCACAGATACGCAGTATTTT. The chain uses TRBV25-1 and TRBJ2-3; the match to TRBD1 covers 9 bases. The CDR3 is 17 amino acids. Germline-derived CDR1 and CDR2 are MGHDK and SYGVNS. The V gene end was trimmed by 3 bases and the J gene end by 0 bases; junction bases not matched to a gene: 7.

The CDR3 bases are TGTGCCAGTATCAAAACAGGGGGCAGCAACACCGGGGAGCTGTTTTTT. Its protein is CASIKTGGSNTGELFF. This rearrangement joins TRBV19 to TRBJ2-2; 9 bases agree with TRBD1. Unmatched junction bases numbered 8, after V lost 7 bases and J lost 2 bases. The germline CDR1 and CDR2 sequences are LNHDA and SQIVND (reference sequence). The CDR3 is 16 amino acids.

The gene calls are TRBV7-9 and TRBJ1-1; the D is unclear. V lost 5 bases to trimming and J lost 7 bases, with 11 bases between them. The CDR3 is made up of 12 amino acids. Looked up from germline, CDR1 is SEHNR and CDR2 is FQNEAQ (reference sequence). CDR3 loop: CASSASLVEAFF. CDR3 nucleotides: TGTGCCAGCAGCGCAAGTCTGGTTGAAGCTTTCTTT.

The gene calls are TRBV4-2 and TRBJ2-7; D call uncertain. Germline-derived CDR1 and CDR2 are LGHNA and YNFKEQ. The CDR3 has 15 residues. V was shortened by 0 bases and J by 0 bases, with 9 bases between the two germline ends. The CDR3 loop is CASSQERISSYEQYF. In DNA form, the CDR3 reads TGTGCCAGCAGCCAAGAACGGATCAGCTCCTACGAGCAGTACTTC.

The chain has TRBV18 and TRBJ1-2; no clear D gene. This CDR3 region has 13 residues. Trimming pared 1 base from V and 6 bases from J, leaving 9 bases between. Looked up from germline, CDR1 is KGHSH and CDR2 is LQKENI. This CDR3 is CASSPRFRDGYTF. DNA for the CDR3: TGTGCCAGCTCACCACGGTTCCGGGATGGCTACACCTTC. Together with reference TRBV18 and TRBJ1-2, the CDR3 gives the full variable domain: NAGVMQNPRHLVRRRGQEARLRCSPMKGHSHVYWYRQLPEEGLKFMVYLQKENIIDESGMPKERFSAEFPKEGPSILRIQQVVRGDSAAYFCASSPRFRDGYTFGSGTRLTVV.

This clone was counted only a few times. The rearrangement links TRBV7-9 to TRBJ2-7, with D perhaps TRBD1 or TRBD2 (5 bases each). Germline CDR1 is SEHNR and CDR2 is FQNEAQ (reference sequence). The CDR3 extends over 12 amino acids. Deletions cut 8 bases from V and 1 base from J, with 9 bases between. This CDR3 reads CASGDGSYEQYF. In nucleotides, the CDR3 is TGTGCCAGCGGGGACGGTTCCTACGAGCAGTACTTC. Combining the CDR3 with reference TRBV7-9 and TRBJ2-7 gives the whole variable domain DTGVSQNPRHKITKRGQNVTFRCDPISEHNRLYWYRQTLGQGPEFLTYFQNEAQLEKSRLLSDRFSAERPKGSFSTLEIQRTEQGDSAMYLCASGDGSYEQYFGPGTRLTVT.

In its sample, this clone was seen a few times. The chain is built from TRBV27 and TRBJ2-7; 9 bases are a match to TRBD1. The germline gives CDR1 MNHEY, CDR2 SMNVEV (reference sequence). CDR3 length: 15 amino acids. J gave up 5 bases and V 3 bases, and 8 bases lay outside the gene matches. CDR3 in DNA: TGTGCCAGCAGTTTCCCGGGACAGGGTGTCCACGAGCAGTACTTC. It codes for CASSFPGQGVHEQYF.

This chain connects TRBV7-8 to TRBJ2-1; either TRBD1 or TRBD2 may fit D (5 bases each). The V gene's germline CDR1 is SGHVS and CDR2 FQNEAQ. CDR3 size: 15 residues. Trimming shortened V by 3 bases and J by 5 bases, and 14 bases separated the two germline ends. CDR3 sequence (DNA): TGTGCCAGCAGCTTCGGGGCGGCGATCAACAATGAGCAGTTCTTC. This sequence encodes CASSFGAAINNEQFF. Combining the CDR3 with reference TRBV7-8 and TRBJ2-1 gives the whole variable domain GAGVSQSPRYKVAKRGQDVALRCDPISGHVSLFWYQQALGQGPEFLTYFQNEAQLDKSGLPSDRFFAERPEGSVSTLKIQRTQQEDSAVYLCASSFGAAINNEQFFGPGTRLTVL.